The rows below give T cell receptor beta chains drawn from one sample of a study of PD-1 blockade in classical Hodgkin lymphoma. Some clones are missing from TCRdb's copy, which holds only in-frame ones; the method was immunoSEQ multiplex PCR. The sample lists almost 100,000 clones, 80% to 95% occurring once. The starting material was peripheral blood mononuclear cells (PBMCs), obtained at baseline. The receptors shown here come from a human donor with classical Hodgkin lymphoma. Both conserved end residues are trimmed from each CDR3.

>TRBV7-9
ASSNGLAGRTGELF
>TRBV2
ASSGGQQPQH
>TRBV12-5
ASGPHRGEQF
>TRBV5-8
ASSIWTGREEKLF
>TRBV5-1
ASSYGGEGAGNTIY
>TRBV28
ASSRPNEQF
>TRBV10-2
ASSEWATGWDTGELF
>TRBV6-1
AGREGDYGYT
>TRBV11-2
ASSLSRGSLSGANVLT
>TRBV19
ASSIPTGLAGDTDTQY
>TRBV30
AWGRGNEQF
>TRBV7-9
ASSPLLKYDYT
>TRBV27
ASSLRGGRELF
>TRBV5-1
ASSSSGEPRRSYGYT
>TRBV5-4
ASSSKGATNTEAF
>TRBV6-1
ASIPRSDTDTQY
>TRBV5-4
ASSLIHFDTQY
>TRBV5-1
ASSSGASGRFSEQY
>TRBV9
ASNQREKRYEQY
>TRBV7-2
ASSRRTSGPYEQY
>TRBV27
ASKTPGQNYGYT
>TRBV6-6
AGRLAGWGQETQY
>TRBV19
ASSIRQRETQY
>TRBV7-9
AGSSFLGLETQY
>TRBV28
ASSLQGSTIY
>TRBV10-2
ASSGVVSGEQF
>TRBV7-2
ASSLVGSNYGYT
>TRBV5-4
ATESDRGNYGYT
>TRBV10-2
ASRESSGNTIY
>TRBV6-6
ASSTRGDRGNYGYT
>TRBV9
ASSVGHPTSRTYQETQY
>TRBV2
ASSGGRQY
>TRBV27
ASSTNPGRNGYT
>TRBV5-4
ASSSLRQGAAFQY